The 23 T cell receptor beta chains below all came from one sample that was sequenced in a study of blood T cell repertoires in COVID-19. Generated by immunoSEQ multiplex PCR, the TCRdb table keeps only in-frame clones and is missing some. The profile shows under 200,000 clones, about 88% of them singletons. Material: peripheral blood. Every receptor here comes from a man aged 30-40 years with active or convalescent COVID-19.

Written as DNA, the CDR3 is TGTGCCAGCTCAACGAGCCTGGGGACCGGGACAGGGGCGACTGGGGCCAACGTCCTGACTTTC. As protein: CASSTSLGTGTGATGANVLTF. The V gene is TRBV18, the J gene TRBJ2-6; 10 bases agree with TRBD1. Trimming at V came to 5 bases and at J to 2 bases, leaving 18 bases not matched to a gene. This CDR3 is built from 21 residues. Per the germline V gene, CDR1 is KGHSH and CDR2 is LQKENI.

V gene TRBV9 combines with J gene TRBJ1-1; possible D gene TRBD1, 6 bases. This CDR3 has 17 amino acids. The germline V gene has CDR1 SGDLS and CDR2 YYNGEE. The V end was cut by 2 bases, the J end by 1 base, with 18 bases between. The CDR3 region has the DNA TGTGCCAGCAGCGTCGGTGTATCAGGGGTATCGAACACTGAAGCTTTCTTT. This translates into CASSVGVSGVSNTEAFF.

This clone was seen only a few times. V gene TRBV10-2 combines with J gene TRBJ1-3; tentatively, D is TRBD1 (6 bases). CDR1 is WSHSY and CDR2 is SAAADI in the germline V gene. The CDR3 is made up of 14 amino acids. Trimming pared 4 bases from V and 4 bases from J, leaving 11 bases between. Written as DNA, the CDR3 is TGCGCCAGCAGTGGGGGGCCGGACGGAAACACCATATATTTT. Its translation: CASSGGPDGNTIYF.

V gene TRBV4-3 combines with J gene TRBJ2-1, with 12 bases matching TRBD2. V shed 0 bases and J 0 bases; nucleotides not matched to a gene: 3. The V gene's germline CDR1 is LGHNA and CDR2 YSLEER. CDR3 size: 18 residues. This CDR3 is CASSQDPGLAGSYNEQFF. The CDR3 coding sequence is TGCGCCAGCAGCCAAGATCCGGGACTAGCGGGCTCCTACAATGAGCAGTTCTTC.

The rearrangement joins TRBV3-1 (or the pseudogene TRBV3-2) to TRBJ1-2; no reliable D call. Trimming left V 4 bases short and J 3 bases short, with 18 bases between. The V gene's germline CDR1 is LGHDT and CDR2 YNNKEL (reference sequence). This CDR3 is 16 amino acids long. The CDR3 coding sequence is TGTGCCAGCAGCCTCCCTAAGGAGGGCCCTTACTATGGCTACACCTTC. It is translated as CASSLPKEGPYYGYTF.

The chain couples TRBV19 to TRBJ1-2; 8 nucleotides line up with TRBD1. Germline V gene lookup returns CDR1 LNHDA and CDR2 SQIVND (reference sequence). With 6 bases clipped from V and 4 bases from J, the junction kept 7 bases outside the gene matches. This CDR3 spans 14 amino acids. This CDR3 is CASRDGQGTYGYTF. The CDR3, as DNA: TGTGCCAGTAGGGACGGACAGGGAACCTATGGCTACACCTTC. Looking up the rest from reference TRBV19 and TRBJ1-2 gives the full variable domain: DGGITQSPKYLFRKEGQNVTLSCEQNLNHDAMYWYRQDPGQGLRLIYYSQIVNDFQKGDIAEGYSVSREKKESFPLTVTSAQKNPTAFYLCASRDGQGTYGYTFGSGTRLTVV.

This clone has more than one count but fewer than ten. The CDR3 protein is CASSPAGDPGNTIYF. CDR3 DNA: TGTGCCAGCAGCCCGGCGGGTGACCCTGGAAACACCATATATTTT. The chain employs TRBV5-4 and TRBJ1-3, with D unresolved. Trimming took off 4 bases at V and 2 bases at J, with 13 bases between the two ends. The CDR3 loop spans 15 amino acids. Per germline, CDR1 SGHNT and CDR2 YYREEE (reference sequence).

The chain joins TRBV18 to TRBJ2-3; 7 nucleotides agree with TRBD2. Germline V gene data show CDR1 as KGHSH and CDR2 as LQKENI. V dropped 3 bases and J dropped 3; count of bases not matched to a gene: 12. The CDR3 is made up of 17 amino acids. The CDR3 region has the DNA TGTGCCAGCTCACCCCGAATTGCGGGAGAAAGGACAGATACGCAGTATTTT. Translating gives CASSPRIAGERTDTQYF. Filled out from reference TRBV18 and TRBJ2-3, the complete variable domain reads NAGVMQNPRHLVRRRGQEARLRCSPMKGHSHVYWYRQLPEEGLKFMVYLQKENIIDESGMPKERFSAEFPKEGPSILRIQQVVRGDSAAYFCASSPRIAGERTDTQYFGPGTRLTVL.

The rearrangement links TRBV30 to TRBJ1-1; 10 bases align to TRBD1. The germline CDR1 and CDR2 sequences are GTSNPN and SVGIG (reference sequence). Germline trimming cut 3 bases from V and 12 bases from J; bases unmatched to any gene: 7. The CDR3 extends over 12 amino acids. The CDR3 here is CAWRTGGGWTFF. The CDR3 nucleotides are TGTGCCTGGAGGACAGGGGGCGGGTGGACTTTCTTT.

The CDR3 reads CASSPGLAGVIIADEQFF. The CDR3 DNA reads as TGCGCCAGCAGCCCCGGACTAGCGGGAGTCATAATTGCGGATGAGCAGTTCTTC. V gene TRBV4-1 combines with J gene TRBJ2-1, with TRBD2 matching over 13 bases. Germline values: CDR1 MGHRA, CDR2 YSYEKL. Trimming cost V 4 bases and J 8 bases; bases outside gene matches: 14. This CDR3 region has 18 residues.

The V and J genes are TRBV10-3 and TRBJ2-4; a weak D match, TRBD1 (5 bases). CDR1 is ENHRY and CDR2 is SYGVKD in the germline V gene. The ends were cut back, 6 bases at V and 3 bases at J, with 12 bases in the middle. This CDR3 spans 14 amino acids. CDR3 coding DNA: TGTGCCATCAGAGAAGCAGGGAACAAAAACATTCAGTACTTC. Its protein product is CAIREAGNKNIQYF.

CDR3 protein: CASSPRSGTGMNTEAFF. Here the CDR3 DNA reads TGTGCCAGCTCACCAAGAAGTGGAACAGGGATGAACACTGAAGCTTTCTTT. The chain has TRBV18 and TRBJ1-1; D perhaps matches TRBD1 (6 bases). The length of the CDR3 is 17 residues. The germline V gene has CDR1 KGHSH and CDR2 LQKENI. V gave up 2 bases and J gave up 0 bases, with 16 bases separating them.

This clone came up a few times. Other DNA sequences within the sample encode an identical CDR3. The chain couples TRBV3-1 (or the pseudogene TRBV3-2) to TRBJ1-5; D is unclear. Trimming shortened V by 0 bases and J by 5 bases, and 5 bases separated the two germline ends. Per the germline V gene, CDR1 is LGHDT and CDR2 is YNNKEL (reference sequence). There are 13 residues in the CDR3. The DNA for the CDR3 is TGTGCCAGCAGCCAAGATTTAGATCAGCCCCAGCATTTT. Protein product: CASSQDLDQPQHF.

The V gene is TRBV5-1, the J gene TRBJ2-3, with 13 bases aligning to TRBD2. Germline values: CDR1 SGHRS, CDR2 YFSETQ. After removal of 1 base from V and 7 bases from J, the junction contained 6 bases not matched to a gene. The CDR3 is made up of 16 amino acids. The CDR3: CASSLWTSGREYTQYF. CDR3 coding DNA: TGCGCCAGCAGCTTGTGGACTAGCGGGAGAGAATATACGCAGTATTTT.

CDR3 sequence: CASSLDPGVSNTEAFF. CDR3 DNA: TGTGCCAGCAGCTTAGATCCCGGGGTATCGAACACTGAAGCTTTCTTT. The chain carries TRBV11-3 and TRBJ1-1; D call uncertain. Looked up from germline, CDR1 is SGHNT and CDR2 is YENEEA. The V and J ends lost 0 bases and 1 base respectively, with 12 bases between them. This CDR3 has 16 amino acids.

The J gene is TRBJ1-2, the V gene TRBV24-1; D uncertain. The CDR3 has 14 residues. Germline CDR1 is KGHDR and CDR2 is SFDVKD. V was clipped by 4 bases and J by 4 bases, with 12 bases between them. CDR3 region: CATSDLQSSYGYTF. The CDR3 region has the DNA TGTGCCACCAGTGACCTACAGAGCTCCTATGGCTACACCTTC.

The V call is TRBV6-1, the J call TRBJ1-6, with D unclear. The germline CDR1 and CDR2 sequences are MNHNS and SASEGT. This CDR3 has 16 amino acids. V lost 0 bases to trimming and J lost 3 bases, with 9 bases between them. The CDR3 DNA is TGTGCCAGCAGTGAAGCAGGGAGCCACTATAATTCACCCCTCCACTTT. It yields the protein CASSEAGSHYNSPLHF.

The J gene is TRBJ1-2, the V gene TRBV11-3, with D unresolved. The V gene lost 1 base and the J gene lost 11 bases, with 11 bases spanning the gap. Germline-derived CDR1 and CDR2 are SGHNT and YENEEA. The CDR3 has 12 residues. CDR3 protein: CASSLGEERYTF. DNA of the CDR3: TGTGCCAGCAGCTTAGGGGAGGAGCGGTACACCTTC.

The rearrangement uses TRBV2 and TRBJ1-4, with a possible D match to TRBD1 (6 bases). Trimming removed 6 bases from V and 0 bases from J, with 8 bases in between. Germline CDR1 SNHLY, CDR2 FYNNEI. This CDR3 is built from 14 residues. In DNA form, the CDR3 reads TGTGCCAGCAGCCGACAGGCAACTAATGAAAAACTGTTTTTT. This gives the protein CASSRQATNEKLFF.

The chain joins TRBV7-3 to TRBJ1-1; D remains unclear. V was cut by 4 bases and J by 0 bases, with 15 bases left in between. This CDR3 region has 16 residues. Germline V gene lookup returns CDR1 SGHTA and CDR2 FQGTGA. CDR3 DNA sequence: TGTGCCAGCAGCTCTAGCCCCGGCAGAATGAACACTGAAGCTTTCTTT. Protein product: CASSSSPGRMNTEAFF.

V gene TRBV11-2 combines with J gene TRBJ2-5; D is possibly TRBD1 (6 bases). Deletions cut 5 bases from V and 4 bases from J, with 17 bases between. This CDR3 has 15 residues. Germline CDR1 is SGHAT and CDR2 is FQNNGV. CDR3 amino acids: CASSKPTGIRETQYF. Written as DNA, the CDR3 is TGTGCCAGCAGCAAACCCACAGGGATCCGAGAGACCCAGTACTTC.

The V and J genes are TRBV6-5 and TRBJ2-5; TRBD2 matches at 7 bases. CDR3 length equals 13 residues. CDR1 and CDR2 from the germline V gene are MNHEY and SVGAGI. J gave up 5 bases and V 5 bases, and 5 bases lay outside the gene matches. CDR3 sequence: CASSSGTPETQYF. The CDR3 nucleotides are TGTGCCAGCAGTAGCGGGACTCCGGAGACCCAGTACTTC.

V and J are TRBV7-9 and TRBJ1-1; 7 bases map to TRBD1. The CDR3 sequence is 14 residues long. Losses at the gene ends were 5 bases for V and 4 bases for J; bases not matched to a gene: 7. Per germline, CDR1 SEHNR and CDR2 FQNEAQ (reference sequence). CDR3 protein: CASSPTTGPTEAFF. Here the CDR3 DNA reads TGTGCCAGCAGCCCCACGACAGGGCCCACTGAAGCTTTCTTT.